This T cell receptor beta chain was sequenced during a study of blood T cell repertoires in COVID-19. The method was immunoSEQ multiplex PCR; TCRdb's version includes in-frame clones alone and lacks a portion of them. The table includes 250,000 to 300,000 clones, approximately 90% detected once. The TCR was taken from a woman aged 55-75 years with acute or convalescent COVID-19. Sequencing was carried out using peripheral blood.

The DNA for the CDR3 is TGTGCCAGCAGTGAATTGGGGCAGGGGGGCTATGGCTACACCTTC. Its translation is CASSELGQGGYGYTF. The J gene is TRBJ1-2, the V gene TRBV2, with 7 positions matching TRBD1. CDR1 and CDR2 from the germline V gene are SNHLY and FYNNEI. Losses at the gene ends were 2 bases for V and 4 bases for J; bases not matched to a gene: 7. The CDR3 spans 15 residues.